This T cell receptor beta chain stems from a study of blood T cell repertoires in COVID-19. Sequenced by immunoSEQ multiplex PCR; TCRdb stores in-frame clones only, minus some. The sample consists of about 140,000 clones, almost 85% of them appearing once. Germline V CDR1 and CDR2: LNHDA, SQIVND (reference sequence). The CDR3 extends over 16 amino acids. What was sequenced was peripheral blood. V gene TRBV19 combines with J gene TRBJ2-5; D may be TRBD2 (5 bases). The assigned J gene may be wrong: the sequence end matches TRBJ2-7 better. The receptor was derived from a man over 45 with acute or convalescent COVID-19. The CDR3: CASSTRSGLPFYEQYF. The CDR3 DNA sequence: TGTGCCAGTAGTACCCGAAGCGGACTGCCCTTCTACGAGCAGTACTTC.